One sample yielded the 23 T cell receptor beta chains listed below, sequenced in a study of blood T cell repertoires in COVID-19. Profiled with immunoSEQ multiplex PCR; TCRdb holds only in-frame clones, not every one. Of approximately 490,000 clones in the sample, 70% to 90% are singletons; the top ten hold more than 7.5%. Source material: PBMCs or T cells enriched from blood (not recorded which). These receptors came from a woman aged 55-70 years who had recovered from COVID-19.

The chain has TRBV12-5 and TRBJ1-2, with 11 bases fitting TRBD1. V gave up 6 bases and J gave up 4 bases; unmatched junction bases: 4. The CDR3 covers 14 residues. Per germline, CDR1 LGHNT and CDR2 FRNRAP. The CDR3 sequence: CASGRGTGGYGYTF. CDR3 in DNA: TGTGCTAGTGGCCGGGGGACAGGGGGCTATGGCTACACCTTC. Together with reference TRBV12-5 and TRBJ1-2, the CDR3 gives the full variable domain: DARVTQTPRHKVTEMGQEVTMRCQPILGHNTVFWYRQTMMQGLELLAYFRNRAPLDDSGMPKDRFSAEMPDATLATLKIQPSEPRDSAVYFCASGRGTGGYGYTFGSGTRLTVV.

This chain links TRBV7-2 with TRBJ2-1, with 8 bases that match TRBD2. The CDR3 sequence is 17 residues long. J lost 6 bases, V lost 2 bases, and 12 bases had no gene match. Germline loops: CDR1 SGHTA, CDR2 FQGNSA. The CDR3 spells CASSLNGRGALPNEQFF. As DNA, the CDR3 is TGTGCCAGCAGCTTAAATGGGCGGGGGGCACTTCCCAATGAGCAGTTCTTC.

The chain combines TRBV6-5 with TRBJ2-7, with 9 nucleotides matching TRBD1. The CDR3 extends over 14 amino acids. Germline-derived CDR1 and CDR2 are MNHEY and SVGAGI. With V trimmed by 5 bases and J by 4 bases, 6 bases remained unmatched. CDR3 bases: TGTGCCAGCAGTCTTCAGGACAGGGGATACGAGCAGTACTTC. It translates to CASSLQDRGYEQYF.

This chain uses TRBV25-1 with TRBJ1-5; 7 bases agree with TRBD1. The CDR3 is made up of 13 amino acids. The trim removed 7 bases at V and 7 bases at J, leaving 7 bases unmatched. The germline V gene encodes CDR1 MGHDK and CDR2 SYGVNS. This CDR3 reads CASNSGGGQPQHF. The DNA for the CDR3 is TGTGCCAGCAATTCAGGGGGAGGACAGCCCCAGCATTTT.

This clone was picked up one time. V and J are TRBV10-3 and TRBJ1-4, with 7 bases lining up with TRBD1. V shed 0 bases and J 3 bases; nucleotides not matched to a gene: 4. CDR1 is ENHRY, CDR2 SYGVKD, per germline. CDR3 length equals 16 residues. In nucleotides, the CDR3 is TGTGCCATCAGTGAGTCACCCAGGGGGGCTAATGAAAAACTGTTTTTT. Amino acids: CAISESPRGANEKLFF.

The chain joins TRBV9 to TRBJ2-1, with 12 positions matching TRBD2. The CDR3 is 16 amino acids. Germline CDR1 SGDLS, CDR2 YYNGEE. The trim removed 4 bases at V and 6 bases at J, leaving 8 bases unmatched. The CDR3, as DNA: TGTGCCAGCAGCCGACTAGCGGGGGCCGGCTCCAATGAGCAGTTCTTC. It is translated as CASSRLAGAGSNEQFF. Looking up the rest from reference TRBV9 and TRBJ2-1 gives the full variable domain: DSGVTQTPKHLITATGQRVTLRCSPRSGDLSVYWYQQSLDQGLQFLIQYYNGEERAKGNILERFSAQQFPDLHSELNLSSLELGDSALYFCASSRLAGAGSNEQFFGPGTRLTVL.

In regard to this clone: Distinct nucleotide sequences in the sample also encode this CDR3. The rearrangement joins TRBV6-5 to TRBJ1-1; D is unresolved. In germline, CDR1 is MNHEY, CDR2 SVGAGI. The CDR3 totals 13 residues. V was clipped by 6 bases and J by 1 base, with 9 bases between them. CDR3 nucleotides: TGTGCCAGCAGCCCGGGGAGGAACACTGAAGCTTTCTTT. As protein: CASSPGRNTEAFF.

J is TRBJ2-7 and V is TRBV11-2, with D maybe TRBD1 (6 bases). Per germline, CDR1 SGHAT and CDR2 FQNNGV. V was cut by 3 bases and J by 0 bases, with 18 bases left in between. This CDR3 has 17 amino acids. CDR3 protein: CASSFSLAGASSYEQYF. CDR3 coding DNA: TGTGCCAGCAGCTTCTCCCTAGCAGGGGCATCCTCCTACGAGCAGTACTTC.

The genes are TRBV10-3 and TRBJ1-6; the D is unclear. This CDR3 contains 16 residues. Germline CDR1 ENHRY, CDR2 SYGVKD. V gave up 0 bases and J gave up 5 bases, with 11 bases separating them. The CDR3 nucleotides are TGTGCCATCAGTGAGTCGAAGACTGTTAATAATTCACCCCTCCACTTT. It is translated as CAISESKTVNNSPLHF.

The chain links TRBV28 to TRBJ1-5, with D perhaps TRBD1 (5 bases). Germline CDR1 and CDR2: MDHEN and SYDVKM. Trimming stripped 5 bases from V and 7 bases from J, with 18 bases between. The CDR3 has 15 residues. CDR3 in amino acids: CASSTDTLVGQPQHF. CDR3 in DNA: TGTGCCAGCAGTACGGACACCCTCGTAGGCCAGCCCCAGCATTTT.

The gene calls are TRBV4-1 and TRBJ1-4; the D gene is possibly TRBD1 (6 bases). From germline, CDR1 is MGHRA and CDR2 YSYEKL. The CDR3 has 18 amino acids. V was cut by 3 bases and J by 1 base, with 18 bases left in between. The CDR3: CASSQTPGHLITNEKLFF. CDR3 DNA: TGCGCCAGCAGCCAGACCCCGGGACATCTTATAACTAATGAAAAACTGTTTTTT.

V and J are TRBV7-9 and TRBJ2-7; TRBD2 is a possible D gene (6 bases). The CDR3 has 15 amino acids. Germline CDR1 and CDR2: SEHNR and FQNEAQ (reference sequence). V dropped 8 bases and J dropped 5 bases, with 22 bases sitting between them. This CDR3 reads CASYDPGGAHNEQYF. DNA for the CDR3: TGTGCCAGCTACGACCCAGGAGGGGCGCACAACGAGCAGTACTTC.

A word on this clone: This sample also contains other DNA sequences that code for the same CDR3. The chain is built from TRBV5-1 and TRBJ1-2, with 8 bases identical to TRBD1. The CDR3 runs 13 residues. Germline V lookup: CDR1 SGHRS, CDR2 YFSETQ. Losses at the gene ends were 4 bases for V and 5 bases for J; bases not matched to a gene: 4. CDR3 amino acids: CASSPGQAYGYTF. CDR3 DNA sequence: TGCGCCAGCAGCCCGGGACAGGCTTATGGCTACACCTTC.

The V call is TRBV30, the J call TRBJ1-1; a weak D match, TRBD1 (5 bases). The germline gives CDR1 GTSNPN, CDR2 SVGIG (reference sequence). The CDR3 has 14 amino acids. V lost 3 bases, J lost 6 bases, and 17 bases lay in between. The CDR3 DNA is TGTGCCTGGAGGGGGGGAGGGTCTTTCGCTGAAGCTTTCTTT. It specifies CAWRGGGSFAEAFF.

This clone came up once. The chain carries TRBV5-1 and TRBJ1-5; TRBD1 is a possible D gene (6 bases). V was clipped by 0 bases and J by 0 bases, with 13 bases between them. Germline CDR1 reads SGHRS; CDR2 reads YFSETQ. CDR3 size: 17 residues. CDR3 coding DNA: TGCGCCAGCAGCTTGGGAGACAGGCCATCTAGCAATCAGCCCCAGCATTTT. Amino acid sequence: CASSLGDRPSSNQPQHF.

This sequence joins TRBV29-1 and TRBJ1-4; 7 bases are shared with TRBD1. There are 14 residues in the CDR3. Looked up from germline, CDR1 is SQVTM and CDR2 is ANQGSEA. V was pared by 6 bases and J by 5 bases, with 9 bases of the junction left unmatched. DNA of the CDR3: TGCAGCGTCTACCTCCCGGGACAGAATGAAAAACTGTTTTTT. The encoded protein is CSVYLPGQNEKLFF.

V usage is TRBV30 and J usage is TRBJ1-2; tentatively, D is TRBD1 (5 bases). Trimming left V 4 bases short and J 4 bases short, with 10 bases between. The CDR3 has 12 amino acids. CDR1 GTSNPN and CDR2 SVGIG come from the germline V gene (reference sequence). CDR3 sequence reads: CAWISRAYGYTF. CDR3 coding DNA: TGTGCCTGGATTAGCAGGGCCTATGGCTACACCTTC.

The V gene is TRBV18, the J gene TRBJ1-6; D is uncertain. This CDR3 is built from 14 residues. Trimming pared 1 base from V and 5 bases from J, leaving 6 bases between. From germline, CDR1 is KGHSH and CDR2 LQKENI. CDR3 DNA sequence: TGTGCCAGCTCACCACGCAGGAATAATTCACCCCTCCACTTT. It specifies CASSPRRNNSPLHF. Together with reference TRBV18 and TRBJ1-6, the CDR3 gives the full variable domain: NAGVMQNPRHLVRRRGQEARLRCSPMKGHSHVYWYRQLPEEGLKFMVYLQKENIIDESGMPKERFSAEFPKEGPSILRIQQVVRGDSAAYFCASSPRRNNSPLHFGNGTRLTVT.

This clone was counted once. The V gene is TRBV3-1 (or the pseudogene TRBV3-2), the J gene TRBJ2-7; D ambiguous. The CDR3 length is 14 residues. The V gene's germline CDR1 is LGHDT and CDR2 YNNKEL (reference sequence). V lost 0 bases to trimming and J lost 0 bases, with 6 bases between them. DNA for the CDR3: TGTGCCAGCAGCCAAGATCCCCACTCCTACGAGCAGTACGTC. It codes for CASSQDPHSYEQYV.

The J gene is TRBJ1-2, the V gene TRBV18; D perhaps matches TRBD1 (5 bases). Trimming left V 0 bases short and J 5 bases short, with 19 bases between. The V gene's germline CDR1 is KGHSH and CDR2 LQKENI. The CDR3 covers 17 residues. The chain's CDR3 is CASSPPGLQGRVYGYTF. The CDR3 DNA reads TGTGCCAGCTCACCACCTGGTCTCCAGGGAAGAGTTTATGGCTACACCTTC.

The chain has TRBV7-9 and TRBJ2-7; TRBD1 matches at 8 bases. Germline CDR1 is SEHNR and CDR2 is FQNEAQ (reference sequence). The CDR3 is 15 amino acids. V dropped 5 bases and J dropped 0; count of bases not matched to a gene: 6. The CDR3 loop is CASSPADRASYEQYF. The CDR3, as DNA: TGTGCCAGCAGCCCAGCGGACAGGGCCTCCTACGAGCAGTACTTC.

This chain connects TRBV7-9 to TRBJ2-1; perhaps TRBD1 as D (5 bases). V lost 1 base and J lost 9, with 10 bases in between. The CDR3 spans 13 residues. Germline V CDR1 and CDR2: SEHNR, FQNEAQ (reference sequence). The CDR3 spells CASSLVGDSEQFF. The DNA for the CDR3 is TGTGCCAGCAGCTTAGTGGGCGACAGTGAGCAGTTCTTC.

This clone was seen more than once but under ten times. J is TRBJ1-3 and V is TRBV18; 8 nucleotides agree with TRBD1. The germline V gene encodes CDR1 KGHSH and CDR2 LQKENI. The CDR3 is made up of 16 amino acids. Losses at the gene ends were 4 bases for V and 0 bases for J; bases not matched to a gene: 5. The DNA for the CDR3 is TGTGCCAGCTCACATGGACAGGGACCCTCTGGAAACACCATATATTTT. Its translation is CASSHGQGPSGNTIYF.